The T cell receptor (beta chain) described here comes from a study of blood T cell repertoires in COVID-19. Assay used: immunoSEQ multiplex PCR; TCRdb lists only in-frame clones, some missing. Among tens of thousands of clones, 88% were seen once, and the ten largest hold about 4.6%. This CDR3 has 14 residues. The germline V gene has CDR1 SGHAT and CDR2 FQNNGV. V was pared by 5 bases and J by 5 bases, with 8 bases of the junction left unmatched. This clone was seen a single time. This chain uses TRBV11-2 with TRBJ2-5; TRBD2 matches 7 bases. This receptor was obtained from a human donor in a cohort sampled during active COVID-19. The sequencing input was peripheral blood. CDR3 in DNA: TGTGCCAGCAGCCCCGAGCGGGGTAAGGAGACCCAGTACTTC. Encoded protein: CASSPERGKETQYF.